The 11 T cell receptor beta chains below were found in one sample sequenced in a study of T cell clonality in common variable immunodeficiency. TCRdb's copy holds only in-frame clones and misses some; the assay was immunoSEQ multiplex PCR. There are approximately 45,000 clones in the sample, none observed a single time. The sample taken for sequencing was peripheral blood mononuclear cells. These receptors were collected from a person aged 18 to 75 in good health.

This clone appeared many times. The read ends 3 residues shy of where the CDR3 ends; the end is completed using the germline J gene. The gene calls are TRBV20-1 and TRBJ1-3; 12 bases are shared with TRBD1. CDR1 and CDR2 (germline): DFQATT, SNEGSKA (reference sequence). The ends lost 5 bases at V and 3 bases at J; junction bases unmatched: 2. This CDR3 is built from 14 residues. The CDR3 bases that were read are TGCAGTGCTGGGACAGGGGGCTTTGGAAACACC. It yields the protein CSAGTGGFGNT. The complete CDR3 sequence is CSAGTGGFGNTIYF.

The CDR3 sequence is CASGTTFDNDYTF. CDR3 DNA, as far as it was read: TGTGCCAGCGGGACTACGTTCGACAATGAC. The V call is TRBV7-2, the J call TRBJ1-2; D is perhaps TRBD1 (5 bases). The read is 3 residues too short to cover the CDR3 end, so that end is filled in from the germline J gene. Germline loops: CDR1 SGHTA, CDR2 FQGNSA. There are 13 residues in the CDR3.

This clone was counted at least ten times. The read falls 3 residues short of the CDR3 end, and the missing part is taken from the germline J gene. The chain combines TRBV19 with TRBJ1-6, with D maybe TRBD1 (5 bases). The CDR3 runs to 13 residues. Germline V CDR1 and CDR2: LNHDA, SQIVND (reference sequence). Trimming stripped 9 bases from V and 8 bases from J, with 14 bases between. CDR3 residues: CASQDLGDSPLHF. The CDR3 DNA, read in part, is TGTGCCAGCCAAGATCTAGGGGATTCACCC.

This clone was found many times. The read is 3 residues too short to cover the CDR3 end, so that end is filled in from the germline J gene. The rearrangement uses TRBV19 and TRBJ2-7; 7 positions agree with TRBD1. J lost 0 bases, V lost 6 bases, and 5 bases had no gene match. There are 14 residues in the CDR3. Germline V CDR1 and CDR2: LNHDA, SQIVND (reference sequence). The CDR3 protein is CASSRGQNSYEQYF. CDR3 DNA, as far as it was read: TGTGCCAGTAGCAGGGGACAGAACTCCTACGAG. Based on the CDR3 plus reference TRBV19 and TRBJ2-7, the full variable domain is DGGITQSPKYLFRKEGQNVTLSCEQNLNHDAMYWYRQDPGQGLRLIYYSQIVNDFQKGDIAEGYSVSREKKESFPLTVTSAQKNPTAFYLCASSRGQNSYEQYFGPGTRLTVT.

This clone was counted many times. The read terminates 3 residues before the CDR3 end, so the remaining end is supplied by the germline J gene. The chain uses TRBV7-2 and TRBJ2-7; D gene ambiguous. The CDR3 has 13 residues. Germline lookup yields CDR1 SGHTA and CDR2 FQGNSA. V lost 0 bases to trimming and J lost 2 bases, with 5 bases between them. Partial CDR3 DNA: TGTGCCAGCAGCTTAGCACAGACCTACGAG. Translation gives CASSLAQTYE. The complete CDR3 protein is CASSLAQTYEQYF.

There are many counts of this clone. The CDR3 bases that were read are TGTGCCAGTAGTCTTCAGATTAATAGCAATCAGCCC. Its protein product is CASSLQINSNQP. The CDR3 in its entirety is CASSLQINSNQPQHF. V is TRBV19 and J is TRBJ1-5; D is undetermined. The observed sequence ends 3 residues before the CDR3 terminus, with the missing tail filled in from the germline J gene. The CDR3 loop spans 15 amino acids. Germline-derived CDR1 and CDR2 are LNHDA and SQIVND (reference sequence). Trimming pared 5 bases from V and 0 bases from J, leaving 11 bases between.

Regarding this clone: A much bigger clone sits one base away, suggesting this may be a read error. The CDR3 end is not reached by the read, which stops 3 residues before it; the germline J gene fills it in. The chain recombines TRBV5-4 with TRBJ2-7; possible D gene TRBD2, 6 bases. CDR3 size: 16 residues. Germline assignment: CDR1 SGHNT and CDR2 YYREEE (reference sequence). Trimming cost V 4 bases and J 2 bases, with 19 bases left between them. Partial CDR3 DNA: TGTGCCAGCAGCGGCTCTACGGGACTTGACCCCTACGAG. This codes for CASSGSTGLDPYE. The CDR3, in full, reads CASSGSTGLDPYEQYF.

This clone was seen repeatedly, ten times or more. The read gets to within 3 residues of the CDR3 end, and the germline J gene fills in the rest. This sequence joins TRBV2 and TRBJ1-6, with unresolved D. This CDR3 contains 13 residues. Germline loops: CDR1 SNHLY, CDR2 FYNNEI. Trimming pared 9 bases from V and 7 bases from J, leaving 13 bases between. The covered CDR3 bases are TGTGCCAGTTACCTAGGAGTAAATTCACCC. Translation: CASYLGVNSP. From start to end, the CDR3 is CASYLGVNSPLHF.

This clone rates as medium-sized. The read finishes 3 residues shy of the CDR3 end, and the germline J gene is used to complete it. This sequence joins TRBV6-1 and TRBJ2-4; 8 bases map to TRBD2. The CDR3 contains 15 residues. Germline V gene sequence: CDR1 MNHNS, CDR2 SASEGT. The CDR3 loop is CASSEGMAGGQHQYF. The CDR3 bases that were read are TGTGCCAGCAGTGAGGGTATGGCGGGGGGCCAACAT.

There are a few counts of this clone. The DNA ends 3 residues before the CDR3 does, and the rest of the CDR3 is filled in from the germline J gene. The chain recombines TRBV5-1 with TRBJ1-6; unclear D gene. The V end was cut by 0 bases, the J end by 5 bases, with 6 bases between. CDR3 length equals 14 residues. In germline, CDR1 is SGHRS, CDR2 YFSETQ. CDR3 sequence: CASSLVADNSPLHF. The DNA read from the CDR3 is TGCGCCAGCAGCTTGGTGGCAGATAATTCACCC.

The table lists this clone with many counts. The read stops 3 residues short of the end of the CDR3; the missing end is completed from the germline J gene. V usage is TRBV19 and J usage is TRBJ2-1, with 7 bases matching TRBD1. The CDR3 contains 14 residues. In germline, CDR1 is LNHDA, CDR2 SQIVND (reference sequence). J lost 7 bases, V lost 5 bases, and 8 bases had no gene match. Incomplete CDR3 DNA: TGTGCCAGTAGTGGACTGACAGGGATAAATGAG. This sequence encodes CASSGLTGINE. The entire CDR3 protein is CASSGLTGINEQFF.